The 18 T cell receptor beta chains below all came from one sample that was sequenced in a study of Ad26.COV2.S vaccination and SARS-CoV-2 variants. Produced via immunoSEQ multiplex PCR; TCRdb's table is partial and in-frame only. Here the sample spans some 410,000 clones, 92% being singletons. The sample's treatment: around 19 received Ad26.COV2.S at low or high dose, single or two shots; several received placebo; per-sample allocation not given. After the first vaccine or placebo injection, samples were drawn on day 63. This sample comprised peripheral blood, obtained in a trial of Ad26.COV2.S vaccine versus placebo. These receptors were taken from a person between 18 and 65 years old who received the Ad26.COV2.S COVID-19 vaccine or a placebo.

This clone was detected only a few times. The rearrangement links TRBV27 to TRBJ2-1; TRBD2 matches at 7 bases. The junction had 4 bases not matched to a gene; V was cut back by 0 bases and J by 2 bases. The CDR3 is 16 amino acids. Germline V gene data show CDR1 as MNHEY and CDR2 as SMNVEV (reference sequence). CDR3 in DNA: TGTGCCAGCAGTTTATCGGCGGGGGAGACCTACAATGAGCAGTTCTTC. This sequence encodes CASSLSAGETYNEQFF.

The rearrangement links TRBV6-5 to TRBJ2-2; no clear D gene. CDR1 and CDR2 (germline): MNHEY, SVGAGI. With 6 bases removed from V and 7 bases from J, the gap between germline ends came to 18 bases. CDR3 length: 15 amino acids. The CDR3 region has the DNA TGTGCCAGCAGCCATGGAACCTGGCGAGGCGGGGAGCTGTTTTTT. This codes for CASSHGTWRGGELFF.

The chain is built from TRBV12-5 and TRBJ2-7, with D possibly TRBD1 on 6 matching bases. Per germline, CDR1 LGHNT and CDR2 FRNRAP. Trimming cost V 0 bases and J 4 bases, with 13 bases left between them. This CDR3 is built from 15 residues. The chain's CDR3 is CASGLVFRQEYEQYF. CDR3 nucleotide sequence: TGTGCTAGTGGTTTGGTATTTCGACAGGAGTACGAGCAGTACTTC. The variable domain in full, completed from reference TRBV12-5 and TRBJ2-7, reads DARVTQTPRHKVTEMGQEVTMRCQPILGHNTVFWYRQTMMQGLELLAYFRNRAPLDDSGMPKDRFSAEMPDATLATLKIQPSEPRDSAVYFCASGLVFRQEYEQYFGPGTRLTVT.

This chain links TRBV19 with TRBJ1-5, with D unclear. CDR3 size: 15 residues. V lost 3 bases and J lost 1, with 10 bases in between. Germline CDR1 reads LNHDA; CDR2 reads SQIVND (reference sequence). The CDR3 protein is CASSISGGSNQPQHF. For the CDR3, the DNA is TGTGCCAGTAGTATCTCTGGCGGGAGCAATCAGCCCCAGCATTTT.

The V gene is TRBV7-2, the J gene TRBJ2-7, with TRBD2 identical over 9 bases. In germline, CDR1 is SGHTA, CDR2 FQGNSA. The CDR3 runs 17 residues. J gave up 0 bases and V 2 bases, and 8 bases lay outside the gene matches. The CDR3 region is CASSLLKAGGPSYEQYF. CDR3 nucleotides: TGTGCCAGCAGCTTATTAAAAGCGGGGGGCCCCTCCTACGAGCAGTACTTC.

The genes are TRBV4-1 and TRBJ2-7, with TRBD1 matching 9 bases. Germline values: CDR1 MGHRA, CDR2 YSYEKL. V shed 1 base, J shed 4 bases, and the junction held 8 bases outside the gene matches. The CDR3 runs 16 residues. The CDR3 loop reads CASSQGYPGQGYEQYF. Here the CDR3 DNA reads TGCGCCAGCAGCCAAGGATACCCGGGACAGGGTTACGAGCAGTACTTC.

This clone was detected only a few times. The V call is TRBV7-9, the J call TRBJ2-7; 7 bases line up with TRBD1. The CDR3 is 13 amino acids. The V and J ends lost 3 bases and 3 bases, in that order; junction bases with no gene match: 2. Per the germline V gene, CDR1 is SEHNR and CDR2 is FQNEAQ (reference sequence). The CDR3: CASSLGQIYEQYF. The DNA for the CDR3 is TGTGCCAGCAGCTTGGGACAGATCTACGAGCAGTACTTC.

This chain links TRBV14 with TRBJ2-1; 7 bases match TRBD1. The germline CDR1 and CDR2 sequences are SGHDN and FVKESK. This CDR3 is built from 17 residues. After removal of 5 bases from V and 9 bases from J, the junction contained 19 bases not matched to a gene. The CDR3 DNA is TGTGCCAGCAGCTTCGACAGGGAGTGGGCGGTGGCCTCTGAGCAGTTCTTC. Encoded protein: CASSFDREWAVASEQFF.

The genes are TRBV30 and TRBJ2-1, with 8 bases lining up with TRBD2. Germline V gene data show CDR1 as GTSNPN and CDR2 as SVGIG (reference sequence). This CDR3 spans 13 amino acids. V gave up 4 bases and J gave up 9 bases; unmatched junction bases: 8. CDR3 region: CAWTASGPLEQFF. The CDR3 coding sequence is TGTGCCTGGACGGCTAGCGGGCCCCTTGAGCAGTTCTTC.

This clone is a singleton in its sample. V and J are TRBV27 and TRBJ1-2, with 8 bases matching TRBD1. Germline CDR1 and CDR2: MNHEY and SMNVEV (reference sequence). This CDR3 spans 14 amino acids. Losses at the gene ends were 6 bases for V and 4 bases for J; bases not matched to a gene: 7. The CDR3 coding sequence is TGTGCCAGCAGCCTAACAACAGGGGGCTATGGCTACACCTTC. This encodes CASSLTTGGYGYTF.

This chain links TRBV14 with TRBJ2-7, with unresolved D. Germline CDR1 is SGHDN and CDR2 is FVKESK. This CDR3 comprises 13 residues. V lost 2 bases, J lost 3 bases, and 8 bases lay in between. Here the CDR3 reads CASSQSGLYEQYF. In nucleotides, the CDR3 is TGTGCCAGCAGCCAAAGTGGGCTCTACGAGCAGTACTTC.

This chain joins TRBV27 and TRBJ2-5; 13 bases are a match to TRBD2. Germline V gene sequence: CDR1 MNHEY, CDR2 SMNVEV (reference sequence). V trimming: 5 bases; J trimming: 1 base; junction bases outside the gene matches: 13. This CDR3 has 19 residues. The CDR3 protein is CASSRTSTGLAGRQETQYF. Here the CDR3 DNA reads TGTGCCAGCAGTCGCACATCAACGGGACTAGCGGGGCGCCAAGAGACCCAGTACTTC.

The chain carries TRBV7-8 and TRBJ2-1; D ambiguous. The CDR3 is made up of 14 amino acids. With 1 base removed from V and 6 bases from J, the gap between germline ends came to 10 bases. Germline CDR1 and CDR2: SGHVS and FQNEAQ. This chain's CDR3 is CASSLGGRVNEQFF. The CDR3 DNA is TGTGCCAGCAGCTTAGGTGGTAGGGTCAATGAGCAGTTCTTC. Full variable domain (missing parts from reference TRBV7-8 and TRBJ2-1): GAGVSQSPRYKVAKRGQDVALRCDPISGHVSLFWYQQALGQGPEFLTYFQNEAQLDKSGLPSDRFFAERPEGSVSTLKIQRTQQEDSAVYLCASSLGGRVNEQFFGPGTRLTVL.

V and J are TRBV27 and TRBJ2-7; D might be TRBD1 (5 bases). V was pared by 2 bases and J by 5 bases, with 10 bases between. CDR1 is MNHEY, CDR2 SMNVEV, per germline (reference sequence). CDR3 size: 13 residues. This CDR3 reads CASSLEGAHEQYF. CDR3 bases: TGTGCCAGCAGTTTAGAAGGGGCCCACGAGCAGTACTTC.

This clone has a handful of counts. The rearrangement links TRBV19 to TRBJ2-7; TRBD1 matches at 8 bases. The V and J ends lost 9 bases and 4 bases, in that order; junction bases with no gene match: 11. This CDR3 has 14 residues. Germline CDR1 and CDR2: LNHDA and SQIVND (reference sequence). The CDR3 nucleotides are TGTGCCAGGGACAGGGTCTCCCTAACTTACGAGCAGTACTTC. As protein: CARDRVSLTYEQYF.

The chain is built from TRBV4-1 and TRBJ2-7; D uncertain. In germline, CDR1 is MGHRA, CDR2 YSYEKL. With 1 base removed from V and 4 bases from J, the gap between germline ends came to 11 bases. This CDR3 region has 14 residues. The CDR3 DNA reads as TGCGCCAGCAGCCAAGTCCTCAACGATTACGAGCAGTACTTC. Amino acids: CASSQVLNDYEQYF.

V is TRBV2 and J is TRBJ2-7; D not certain. The CDR3 has 16 amino acids. Trimming removed 2 bases at V and 0 bases at J, with 14 bases between. Germline V gene lookup returns CDR1 SNHLY and CDR2 FYNNEI. The CDR3 is CASSERLFFPSYEQYF. The CDR3 DNA reads TGTGCCAGCAGTGAACGACTTTTTTTCCCCTCCTACGAGCAGTACTTC.

The chain employs TRBV7-6 and TRBJ1-4; a weak D match, TRBD1 (6 bases). V lost 1 base to trimming and J lost 6 bases, with 9 bases between them. Germline V CDR1 and CDR2: SGHVS, FNYEAQ. The CDR3 is 14 amino acids. CDR3 bases: TGTGCCAGCAGCTTAGGGGCAGGGGATGAAAAACTGTTTTTT. This sequence encodes CASSLGAGDEKLFF.